This record looks at one T cell receptor beta chain sequence and its context. The target antigen is unknown. Each of the donors was a healthy adult who was HIV-negative and had not had a recent acute infection or vaccination. This record comes from a study of shared clonotypes between healthy human individuals. Method: immunoSEQ multiplex PCR; TCRdb's copy keeps in-frame clones and lacks some. The top ten clones hold roughly 0.36% of a sample with approximately 2.1 million clones, just over 90% of them seen once. With 4 bases removed from V and 3 bases from J, the gap between germline ends came to 16 bases. The CDR3 length is 15 residues. Germline CDR1 is MGHDK and CDR2 is SYGVNS. Findings and caveats of the study: It was the non-shared clonotypes that had lower generation probabilities than clonotypes shared by all four donors.

This chain connects TRBV25-1 to TRBJ2-7; D may be TRBD1 (6 bases). This receptor was taken from a man between 18 and 29 years old in good health. Some clones in this sample may be carry-over from other donors' samples. Sequenced: naive CD4+ T cells from PBMCs. Indicated subset: CD45RA+ positively selected. Here the CDR3 reads CASSGSHRVSYEQYF. CDR3 nucleotides: TGTGCCAGCAGTGGAAGCCACAGGGTCAGCTACGAGCAGTACTTC.